Listed below are T cell receptor beta chains from one sample, sequenced in a study of blood T cell repertoires in COVID-19. Clones were sequenced by immunoSEQ multiplex PCR, and TCRdb holds only the in-frame ones, with some missing. The sample contains some 300,000 clones, roughly 87% of which appear only once. Sequenced material: PBMCs or T cells enriched from blood (not recorded which). The receptors originated from a woman aged 25-40 years who had recovered from COVID-19. CDR3s leave out the opening cysteine and the closing phenylalanine or tryptophan. Each record gives: V gene, CDR3 protein.

TRBV11-2,ASSSPPGQINTEAF
TRBV28,ASSLNPVGGQPQH
TRBV7-8,ASSLRDRGERAF
TRBV28,ASTDSSGNTIY
TRBV9,ASSQGQGRNSPLH
TRBV5-5,ASSYEGGLSSPLH
TRBV30,AWSVLGAAGELF
TRBV19,ASSARLGRHEQY
TRBV28,ASSSVAEYGYT
TRBV18,ASSQEGASSGANVLT
TRBV27,ASSLTNNRLYGYT
TRBV7-6,ASRNPMQRDINQPQH
TRBV3-1/TRBV3-2,ASSPFSPRRYT
TRBV18,ASSPPGGLDSNQPQH
TRBV11-2,ASSPWTFSTDTQY
TRBV2,ASRRGVQGGTGELF
TRBV27,ASSLSGTGINYGYT
TRBV29-1,SVSTGGDYGYT
TRBV7-2,ASSKGGQGLPGYT
TRBV7-2,ASSPRTLPTNEKLF
TRBV5-1,ASSPPRRRGMNTEAF
TRBV7-9,ASARQNTEAF
TRBV27,ASRYGTGISLNTEAF
TRBV3-1/TRBV3-2,ASSRGTGGSGANVLT
TRBV5-5,ASSTPGTGYNEQF
TRBV28,ASVFRGAKDTGELF
TRBV30,AWGRQLYSNQPQH
TRBV4-1,ASSRPGHDSSYNSPLH
TRBV19,ASSILDRGRYYGYT
TRBV15,ATSRGRVEGGYEQY
TRBV4-3,ASSRNAGQGEWGYT
TRBV10-3,AISDRGLAGHTDTQY